One and the same sample provided the 24 T cell receptor beta chains below, sequenced in a study of blood T cell repertoires in COVID-19. This table comes from immunoSEQ multiplex PCR, and its TCRdb copy is limited to in-frame clones, with some not included. The repertoire holds 250,000 to 300,000 clones, with roughly 90% as singletons. The sequenced sample consisted of peripheral blood. These receptors originate from a woman aged 25-40 years with COVID-19, enrolled during active disease.

This clone was picked up one time. The chain is built from TRBV7-9 and TRBJ2-2, with D tentatively TRBD2 (5 bases). Germline CDR1 and CDR2: SEHNR and FQNEAQ (reference sequence). This CDR3 is 14 amino acids long. Trimming took off 5 bases at V and 4 bases at J, with 11 bases between the two ends. The CDR3 DNA reads as TGTGCCAGCAGCGGGAGATCGATCACCGGGGAGCTGTTTTTT. It is translated as CASSGRSITGELFF.

This sequence joins TRBV30 and TRBJ2-2; possible D gene TRBD1, 5 bases. CDR1 and CDR2 from the germline V gene are GTSNPN and SVGIG (reference sequence). This CDR3 has 12 amino acids. V was cut by 0 bases and J by 6 bases, with 5 bases left in between. CDR3 coding DNA: TGTGCCTGGAGTGTGGGGCCCGGGGAGCTGTTTTTT. It specifies CAWSVGPGELFF.

V is TRBV27 and J is TRBJ2-1; D call uncertain. Trimming removed 0 bases at V and 10 bases at J, with 10 bases between. Germline CDR1 reads MNHEY; CDR2 reads SMNVEV (reference sequence). The CDR3 contains 13 residues. CDR3 DNA sequence: TGTGCCAGCAGTTTATCGCCTTATCGGGAGCAGTTCTTC. This translates into CASSLSPYREQFF.

This clone was observed a few times. The chain couples TRBV9 to TRBJ2-5; 7 nucleotides match TRBD2. After removal of 4 bases from V and 5 bases from J, the junction contained 11 bases not matched to a gene. Germline CDR1 reads SGDLS; CDR2 reads YYNGEE. The CDR3 has 15 amino acids. The CDR3 reads CASSTPGTTRETQYF. The DNA for the CDR3 is TGTGCCAGCAGCACTCCCGGGACTACCCGCGAGACCCAGTACTTC.

The V call is TRBV6-5, the J call TRBJ2-7, with a tentative D call TRBD1 (5 bases). The length of the CDR3 is 14 residues. Trimming stripped 3 bases from V and 0 bases from J, with 9 bases between. Germline V gene data show CDR1 as MNHEY and CDR2 as SVGAGI. The CDR3 sequence is CASSYTGLSYEQYF. Here the CDR3 DNA reads TGTGCCAGCAGTTATACAGGCCTCTCCTACGAGCAGTACTTC.

The CDR3 spells CASSLVGGRGYEQYF. DNA for the CDR3: TGTGCCAGCAGCTTAGTAGGCGGGAGGGGCTACGAGCAGTACTTC. The chain combines TRBV7-2 with TRBJ2-7; TRBD2 matches at 9 bases. V shed 1 base and J 3 bases; nucleotides not matched to a gene: 4. This CDR3 comprises 15 residues. Looked up from germline, CDR1 is SGHTA and CDR2 is FQGNSA.

V is TRBV9 and J is TRBJ1-6; no reliable D call. Germline V gene lookup returns CDR1 SGDLS and CDR2 YYNGEE. V was trimmed by 0 bases and J by 7 bases, leaving 11 bases between them. This CDR3 contains 15 residues. The chain's CDR3 is CASSVGAGGNSPLHF. The DNA of the CDR3 is TGTGCCAGCAGCGTAGGAGCCGGCGGAAATTCACCCCTCCACTTT.

This clone came up a few times. The chain uses TRBV28 and TRBJ2-1; 7 bases are shared with TRBD2. Per germline, CDR1 MDHEN and CDR2 SYDVKM. This CDR3 spans 17 amino acids. V shed 4 bases and J 2 bases; nucleotides not matched to a gene: 11. For the CDR3, the DNA is TGTGCCAGCAGTTCACCTCTTGCGGGAGTTGCCTACAATGAGCAGTTCTTC. Protein sequence: CASSSPLAGVAYNEQFF.

V and J are TRBV4-2 and TRBJ1-5; no reliable D call. V lost 1 base to trimming and J lost 4 bases, with 11 bases between them. The germline gives CDR1 LGHNA, CDR2 YNFKEQ. CDR3 size: 15 residues. This CDR3 reads CASSQGAANNQPQHF. CDR3 nucleotide sequence: TGTGCCAGCAGCCAAGGGGCAGCAAATAATCAGCCCCAGCATTTT.

The V and J genes are TRBV6-5 and TRBJ2-5; tentatively, D is TRBD2 (6 bases). The CDR3 extends over 14 amino acids. CDR1 is MNHEY, CDR2 SVGAGI, per germline. V lost 4 bases and J 4 bases, leaving 13 bases between the germline ends. The CDR3 reads CASSSPGVGETQYF. CDR3 in DNA: TGTGCCAGCAGTTCTCCGGGAGTGGGAGAGACCCAGTACTTC.

The chain uses TRBV30 and TRBJ1-2, with D maybe TRBD1 (5 bases). CDR3 size: 13 residues. The germline V gene encodes CDR1 GTSNPN and CDR2 SVGIG (reference sequence). Trimming stripped 1 base from V and 3 bases from J, with 9 bases between. As DNA, the CDR3 is TGTGCCTGGAGTGAACAGGTAGACTATGGCTACACCTTC. Residues: CAWSEQVDYGYTF.

As for this clone: Other DNA sequences in the same sample also yield this CDR3. The chain recombines TRBV5-1 with TRBJ1-5; D is unresolved. Germline V gene data show CDR1 as SGHRS and CDR2 as YFSETQ. The V end was cut by 4 bases, the J end by 7 bases, with 15 bases between. This CDR3 region has 14 residues. In DNA, the CDR3 is TGCGCCAGCAGCCCCCGGACGGGAGAACAGCCCCAGCATTTT. Its protein product is CASSPRTGEQPQHF.

The chain links TRBV6-5 to TRBJ2-7; D remains ambiguous. Trimming took off 0 bases at V and 0 bases at J, with 6 bases between the two ends. Germline V gene sequence: CDR1 MNHEY, CDR2 SVGAGI. This CDR3 contains 14 residues. DNA for the CDR3: TGTGCCAGCAGTTACTCGGTGAGCTCCTACGAGCAGTACTTC. Translated: CASSYSVSSYEQYF.

The genes are TRBV28 and TRBJ2-3; D is possibly TRBD1 (6 bases). Per germline, CDR1 MDHEN and CDR2 SYDVKM. The CDR3 runs to 12 residues. V lost 11 bases, J lost 2 bases, and 11 bases lay in between. The CDR3 DNA follows: TGTGCCTCTGGACAGATCACAGATACGCAGTATTTT. This gives the protein CASGQITDTQYF.

This sequence joins TRBV28 and TRBJ1-5; D uncertain. Germline V CDR1 and CDR2: MDHEN, SYDVKM. The CDR3 loop spans 14 amino acids. V lost 1 base and J 2 bases, leaving 6 bases between the germline ends. The CDR3 DNA reads TGTGCCAGCAGTTTATATTCCGGCAATCAGCCCCAGCATTTT. Amino acids: CASSLYSGNQPQHF.

The chain uses TRBV6-2 or TRBV6-3 and TRBJ2-7; 10 nucleotides match TRBD2. Germline assignment: CDR1 MNHEY and CDR2 SVGEGT. The J segment lost 6 bases and the V segment lost 0 bases, leaving 14 bases of the junction unmatched. CDR3 length equals 18 residues. DNA for the CDR3: TGTGCCAGCAGTTACTCGATCCGGCTACTAGCGGGAAAGCGCGAGCAGTACTTC. It codes for CASSYSIRLLAGKREQYF.

The genes are TRBV4-3 and TRBJ2-1, with a tentative D call TRBD2 (6 bases). CDR1 and CDR2 from the germline V gene are LGHNA and YSLEER. The CDR3 runs 15 residues. V was clipped by 1 base and J by 12 bases, with 19 bases between them. The CDR3 sequence: CASSQGRGSLGGQFF. CDR3 DNA sequence: TGCGCCAGCAGCCAAGGGAGGGGTAGCCTAGGAGGGCAGTTCTTC.

A single count supports this clone. The chain links TRBV9 to TRBJ1-4; D may be TRBD1 (5 bases). Germline CDR1 and CDR2: SGDLS and YYNGEE. The CDR3 consists of 15 residues. V dropped 4 bases and J dropped 5 bases, with 15 bases sitting between them. The CDR3 DNA follows: TGTGCCAGCAGCCCCCGAGGTGGGGCCAATGAAAAACTGTTTTTT. The encoded protein is CASSPRGGANEKLFF.

This chain joins TRBV7-8 and TRBJ2-7; 9 nucleotides align to TRBD2. Trimming removed 1 base from V and 4 bases from J; junction bases left unmatched: 2. CDR1 and CDR2 from the germline V gene are SGHVS and FQNEAQ. CDR3 length: 14 residues. The CDR3 sequence: CASSLVTSGYEQYF. CDR3 DNA sequence: TGTGCCAGCAGCTTAGTGACTAGCGGATACGAGCAGTACTTC. The whole variable domain, remainder taken from reference TRBV7-8 and TRBJ2-7, is GAGVSQSPRYKVAKRGQDVALRCDPISGHVSLFWYQQALGQGPEFLTYFQNEAQLDKSGLPSDRFFAERPEGSVSTLKIQRTQQEDSAVYLCASSLVTSGYEQYFGPGTRLTVT.

A single count supports this clone. The chain has TRBV4-3 and TRBJ2-3; 9 bases are a match to TRBD2. J gave up 8 bases and V 0 bases, and 15 bases lay outside the gene matches. This CDR3 has 18 amino acids. Germline V gene data show CDR1 as LGHNA and CDR2 as YSLEER. CDR3 amino acids: CASSQDLGLAKVLGTQYF. The CDR3 DNA is TGCGCCAGCAGCCAAGATCTCGGACTAGCGAAAGTTCTGGGTACGCAGTATTTT.

The chain uses TRBV3-1 (or the pseudogene TRBV3-2) and TRBJ2-2; D perhaps matches TRBD2 (5 bases). The V gene's germline CDR1 is LGHDT and CDR2 YNNKEL (reference sequence). The CDR3 has 16 residues. With 3 bases removed from V and 3 bases from J, the gap between germline ends came to 14 bases. For the CDR3, the DNA is TGTGCCAGCAGCCATAGAGCGGAACTCCACACCGGGGAGCTGTTTTTT. Protein: CASSHRAELHTGELFF.

The chain is built from TRBV2 and TRBJ1-2; D is perhaps TRBD1 (6 bases). V was shortened by 8 bases and J by 3 bases, with 16 bases between the two germline ends. Germline V lookup: CDR1 SNHLY, CDR2 FYNNEI. This CDR3 spans 14 amino acids. The CDR3 sequence is CASGMSGADYGYTF. The CDR3 DNA is TGTGCCAGCGGGATGTCAGGGGCCGACTATGGCTACACCTTC.

The V and J genes are TRBV6-1 and TRBJ1-2; TRBD1 is a possible D gene (5 bases). Germline-derived CDR1 and CDR2 are MNHNS and SASEGT. This CDR3 comprises 15 residues. The V end lost 0 bases, the J end lost 4 bases, and 12 bases lay between the germline ends. The CDR3: CASSEALGGVYGYTF. In nucleotides, the CDR3 is TGTGCCAGCAGTGAAGCGCTCGGGGGAGTCTATGGCTACACCTTC.

This clone is a singleton in its sample. The chain recombines TRBV28 with TRBJ2-2; D is unresolved. Trimming took off 2 bases at V and 6 bases at J, with 4 bases between the two ends. This CDR3 has 12 amino acids. CDR1 and CDR2 (germline): MDHEN, SYDVKM. The CDR3 sequence is CASSLPAGELFF. The CDR3 nucleotides read TGTGCCAGCAGTTTACCGGCCGGGGAGCTGTTTTTT.